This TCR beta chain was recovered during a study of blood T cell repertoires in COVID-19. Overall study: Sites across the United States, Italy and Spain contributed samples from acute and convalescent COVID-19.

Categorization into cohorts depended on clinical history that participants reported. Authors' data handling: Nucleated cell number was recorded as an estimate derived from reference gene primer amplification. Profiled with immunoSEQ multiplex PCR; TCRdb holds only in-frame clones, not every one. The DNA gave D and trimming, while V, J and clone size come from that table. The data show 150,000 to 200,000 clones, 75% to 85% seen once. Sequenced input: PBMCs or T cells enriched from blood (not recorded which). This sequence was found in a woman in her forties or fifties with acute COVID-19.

The CDR3 coding sequence is TGTGCCAGCAGTTTAGGTTTCAAGCGGGGTAGGGAGACCCAGTACTTC. Protein: CASSLGFKRGRETQYF. The rearrangement joins TRBV28 to TRBJ2-5, with 7 bases that match TRBD2. The CDR3 sequence is 16 residues long. With 2 bases clipped from V and 5 bases from J, the junction kept 11 bases outside the gene matches. Per the germline V gene, CDR1 is MDHEN and CDR2 is SYDVKM.